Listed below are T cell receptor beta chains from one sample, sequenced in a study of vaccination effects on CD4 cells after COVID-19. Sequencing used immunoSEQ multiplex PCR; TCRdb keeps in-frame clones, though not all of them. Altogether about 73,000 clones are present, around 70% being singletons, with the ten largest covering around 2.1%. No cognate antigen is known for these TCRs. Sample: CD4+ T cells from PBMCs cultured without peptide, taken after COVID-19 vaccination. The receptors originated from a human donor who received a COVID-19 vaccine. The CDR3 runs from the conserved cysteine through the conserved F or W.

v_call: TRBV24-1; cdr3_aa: CATSGGTAIAGPQHF
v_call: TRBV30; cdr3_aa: CAWSRQINEQFF
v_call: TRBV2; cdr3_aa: CASSEYGRGQDQPQHF
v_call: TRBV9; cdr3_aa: CASSVRSETGNTIYF
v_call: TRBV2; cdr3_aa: CAGLGTEGSPLHF
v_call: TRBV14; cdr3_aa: CASSPEGGQGNYGYTF
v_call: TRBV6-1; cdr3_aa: CASSVYRPSNTGELFF
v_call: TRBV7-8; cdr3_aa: CASSFSRSGNTIYF
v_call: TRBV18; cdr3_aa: CASSRQGFGYTF
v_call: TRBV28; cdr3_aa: CASSQITGLTNEKLFF
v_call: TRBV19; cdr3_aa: CASSIYGGVVRSGELFF
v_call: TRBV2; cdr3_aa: CASGDDRGRTEAFF
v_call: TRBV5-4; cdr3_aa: CAEGLAGDNEQFF
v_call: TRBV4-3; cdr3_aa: CASSQDRQGVYTF
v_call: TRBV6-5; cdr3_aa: CASSRTGGHTEAFF
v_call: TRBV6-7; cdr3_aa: CASSRADSTNYGYTF
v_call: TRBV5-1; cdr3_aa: CASSPLAGGRSDTQYF
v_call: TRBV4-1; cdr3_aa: CASSQDGEGALGELFF
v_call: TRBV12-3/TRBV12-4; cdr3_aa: CASTTGNYGYTF
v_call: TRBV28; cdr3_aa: CASSPTDTQKGYTF
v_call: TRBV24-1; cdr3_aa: CATNDTKGQGAGYTF
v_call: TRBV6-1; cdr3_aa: CASSEGSAYSNQPQHF
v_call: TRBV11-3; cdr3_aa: CASSSLGASSGNTIYF
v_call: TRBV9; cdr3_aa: CASSVEGHRRELFF
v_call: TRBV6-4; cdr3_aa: CASKIQGADTGELFF
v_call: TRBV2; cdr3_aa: CASSRGRSVPQHF